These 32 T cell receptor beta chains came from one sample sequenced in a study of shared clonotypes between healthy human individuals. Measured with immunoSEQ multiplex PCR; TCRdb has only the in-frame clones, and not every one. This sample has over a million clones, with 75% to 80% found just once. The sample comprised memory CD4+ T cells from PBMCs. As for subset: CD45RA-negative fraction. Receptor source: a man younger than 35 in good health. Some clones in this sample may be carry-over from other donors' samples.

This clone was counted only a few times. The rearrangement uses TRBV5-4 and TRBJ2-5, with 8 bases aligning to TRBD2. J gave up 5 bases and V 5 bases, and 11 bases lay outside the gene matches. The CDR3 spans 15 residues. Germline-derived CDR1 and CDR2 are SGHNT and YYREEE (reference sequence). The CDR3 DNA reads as TGTGCCAGCAGACCGACAGCGGGAGCATCCGAGACCCAGTACTTC. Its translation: CASRPTAGASETQYF.

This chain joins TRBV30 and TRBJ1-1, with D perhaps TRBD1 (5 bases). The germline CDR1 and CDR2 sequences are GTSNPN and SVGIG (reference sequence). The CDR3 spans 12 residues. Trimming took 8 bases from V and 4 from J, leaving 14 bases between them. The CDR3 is CASYRGVTEAFF. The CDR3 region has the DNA TGTGCCAGCTATCGGGGGGTCACTGAAGCTTTCTTT. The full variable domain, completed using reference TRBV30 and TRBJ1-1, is SQTIHQWPATLVQPVGSPLSLECTVEGTSNPNLYWYRQAAGRGLQLLFYSVGIGQISSEVPQNLSASRPQDRQFILSSKKLLLSDSGFYLCASYRGVTEAFFGQGTRLTVV.

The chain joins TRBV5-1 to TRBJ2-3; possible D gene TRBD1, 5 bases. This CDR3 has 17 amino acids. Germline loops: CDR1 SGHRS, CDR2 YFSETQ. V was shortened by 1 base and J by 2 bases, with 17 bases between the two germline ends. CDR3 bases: TGCGCCAGCAGCTTGATGGGGCAGCCCGGCTACACAGATACGCAGTATTTT. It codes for CASSLMGQPGYTDTQYF.

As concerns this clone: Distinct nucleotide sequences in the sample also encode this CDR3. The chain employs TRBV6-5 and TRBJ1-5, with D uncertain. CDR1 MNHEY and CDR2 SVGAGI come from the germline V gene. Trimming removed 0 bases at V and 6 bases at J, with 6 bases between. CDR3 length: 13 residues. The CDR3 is CASSYSFGQPQHF. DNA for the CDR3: TGTGCCAGCAGTTACTCGTTTGGTCAGCCCCAGCATTTT.

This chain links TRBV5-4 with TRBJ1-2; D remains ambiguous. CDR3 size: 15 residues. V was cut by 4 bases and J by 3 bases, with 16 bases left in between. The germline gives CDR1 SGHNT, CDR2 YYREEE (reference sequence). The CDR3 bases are TGTGCCAGCAGCCCTCTGAACAACAGAGACTATGGCTACACCTTC. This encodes CASSPLNNRDYGYTF.

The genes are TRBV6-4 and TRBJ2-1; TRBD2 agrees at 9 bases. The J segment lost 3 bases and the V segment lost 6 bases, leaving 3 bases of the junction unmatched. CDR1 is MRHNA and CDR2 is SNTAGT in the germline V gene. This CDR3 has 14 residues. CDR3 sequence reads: CASSEAGGYNEQFF. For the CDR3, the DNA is TGTGCCAGCAGCGAAGCGGGAGGCTACAATGAGCAGTTCTTC.

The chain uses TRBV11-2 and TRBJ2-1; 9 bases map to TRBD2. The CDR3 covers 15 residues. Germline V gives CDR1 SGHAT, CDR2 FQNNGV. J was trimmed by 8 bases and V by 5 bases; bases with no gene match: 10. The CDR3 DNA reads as TGTGCCAGCAGCCGACTGGCGGGAGGGGCTGATGAGCAGTTCTTC. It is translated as CASSRLAGGADEQFF.

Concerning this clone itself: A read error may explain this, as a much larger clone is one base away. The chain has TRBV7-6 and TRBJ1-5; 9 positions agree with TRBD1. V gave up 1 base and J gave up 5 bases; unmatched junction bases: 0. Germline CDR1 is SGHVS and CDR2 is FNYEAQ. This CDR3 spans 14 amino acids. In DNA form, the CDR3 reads TGTGCCAGCAGCTTAGGGACAGGGGATCAGCCCCAGCATTTT. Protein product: CASSLGTGDQPQHF.

CDR3 sequence (DNA): TGTGCCAGCAGTACCCGGGCGACAGCCTACGAGCAGTACTTC. It is translated as CASSTRATAYEQYF. The chain uses TRBV28 and TRBJ2-7; the D gene is possibly TRBD1 (5 bases). The germline CDR1 and CDR2 sequences are MDHEN and SYDVKM. The CDR3 spans 14 residues. Deletions cut 5 bases from V and 2 bases from J, with 13 bases between.

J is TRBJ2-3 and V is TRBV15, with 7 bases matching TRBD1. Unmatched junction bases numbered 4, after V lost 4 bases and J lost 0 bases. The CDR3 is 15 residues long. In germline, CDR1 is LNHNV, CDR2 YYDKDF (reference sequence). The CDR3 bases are TGTGCCACCAGCACATGGGGACAGAGCACAGATACGCAGTATTTT. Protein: CATSTWGQSTDTQYF.

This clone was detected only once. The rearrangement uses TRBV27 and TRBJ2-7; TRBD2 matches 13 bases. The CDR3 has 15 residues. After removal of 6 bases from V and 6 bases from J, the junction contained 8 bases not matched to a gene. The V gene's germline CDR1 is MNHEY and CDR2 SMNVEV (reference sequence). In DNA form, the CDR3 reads TGTGCCAGCAGACCCGGGACTAGCGGGGATCGCGAGCAGTACTTC. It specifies CASRPGTSGDREQYF.

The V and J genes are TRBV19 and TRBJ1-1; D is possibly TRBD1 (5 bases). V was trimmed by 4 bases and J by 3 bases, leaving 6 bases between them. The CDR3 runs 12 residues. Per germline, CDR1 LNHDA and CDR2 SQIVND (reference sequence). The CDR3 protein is CASSRQYTEAFF. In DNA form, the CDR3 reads TGTGCCAGTAGTAGACAGTACACTGAAGCTTTCTTT.

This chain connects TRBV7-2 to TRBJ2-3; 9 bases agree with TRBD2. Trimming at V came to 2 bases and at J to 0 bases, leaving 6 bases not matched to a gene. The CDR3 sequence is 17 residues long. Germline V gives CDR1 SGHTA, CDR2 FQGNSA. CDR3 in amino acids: CASSLQPTSGSTDTQYF. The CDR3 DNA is TGTGCCAGCAGCTTACAGCCGACTAGCGGTAGCACAGATACGCAGTATTTT.

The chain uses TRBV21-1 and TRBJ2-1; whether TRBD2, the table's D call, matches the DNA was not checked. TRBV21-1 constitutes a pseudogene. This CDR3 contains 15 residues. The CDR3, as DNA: TGTGCCAGCAGCAAGTTAGAGAGGGCCGTCAATGAGCAGTTCTTC. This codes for CASSKLERAVNEQFF.

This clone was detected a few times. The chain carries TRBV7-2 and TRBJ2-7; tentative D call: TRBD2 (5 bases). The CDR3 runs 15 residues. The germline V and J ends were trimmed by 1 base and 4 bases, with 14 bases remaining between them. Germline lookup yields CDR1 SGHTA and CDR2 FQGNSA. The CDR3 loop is CASSLDTTGIYEQYF. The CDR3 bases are TGTGCCAGCAGCTTAGACACTACGGGGATATACGAGCAGTACTTC.

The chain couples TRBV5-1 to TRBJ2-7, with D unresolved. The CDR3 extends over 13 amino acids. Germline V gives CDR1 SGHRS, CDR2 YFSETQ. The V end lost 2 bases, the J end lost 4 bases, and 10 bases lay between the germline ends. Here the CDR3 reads CASSLRLNYEQYF. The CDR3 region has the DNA TGCGCCAGCAGCTTAAGACTGAATTACGAGCAGTACTTC.

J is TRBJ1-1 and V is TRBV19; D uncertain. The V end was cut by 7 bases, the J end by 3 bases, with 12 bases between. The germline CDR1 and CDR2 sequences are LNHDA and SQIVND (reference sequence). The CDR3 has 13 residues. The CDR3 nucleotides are TGTGCCAGTACCCCTTGGGGTGACACTGAAGCTTTCTTT. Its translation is CASTPWGDTEAFF.

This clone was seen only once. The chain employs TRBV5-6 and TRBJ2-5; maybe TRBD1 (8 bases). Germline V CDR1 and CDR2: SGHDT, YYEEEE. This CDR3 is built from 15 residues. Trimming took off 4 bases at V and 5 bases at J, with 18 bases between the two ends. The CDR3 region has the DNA TGTGCCAGCAGCCCAACAGGGGGGGCGCGGGAGACCCAGTACTTC. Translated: CASSPTGGARETQYF.

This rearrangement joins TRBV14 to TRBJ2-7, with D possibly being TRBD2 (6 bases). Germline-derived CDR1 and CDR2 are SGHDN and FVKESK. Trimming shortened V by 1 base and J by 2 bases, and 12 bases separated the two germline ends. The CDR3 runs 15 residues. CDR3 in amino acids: CASSQAGTGAYEQYF. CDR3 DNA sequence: TGTGCCAGCAGCCAAGCCGGGACGGGGGCCTACGAGCAGTACTTC.

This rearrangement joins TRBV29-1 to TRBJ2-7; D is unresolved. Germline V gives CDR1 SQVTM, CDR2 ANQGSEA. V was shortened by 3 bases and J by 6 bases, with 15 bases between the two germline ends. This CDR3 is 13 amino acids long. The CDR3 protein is CSVDASGTSEQYF. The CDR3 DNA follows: TGCAGCGTTGACGCCAGTGGTACGTCCGAGCAGTACTTC.

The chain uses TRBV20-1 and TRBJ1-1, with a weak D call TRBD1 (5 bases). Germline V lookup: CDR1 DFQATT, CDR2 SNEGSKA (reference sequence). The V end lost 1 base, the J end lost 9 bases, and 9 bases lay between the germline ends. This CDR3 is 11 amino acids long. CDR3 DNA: TGCAGTGCTAGAGGGGGGGGTAAAGCTTTCTTT. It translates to CSARGGGKAFF.

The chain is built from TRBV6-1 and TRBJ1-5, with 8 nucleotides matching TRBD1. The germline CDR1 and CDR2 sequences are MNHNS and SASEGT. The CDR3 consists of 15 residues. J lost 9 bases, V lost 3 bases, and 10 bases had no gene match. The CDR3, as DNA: TGTGCCAGCAGTGACCCCAGGGGGCCAAAGGGGCCCCAGCATTTT. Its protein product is CASSDPRGPKGPQHF.

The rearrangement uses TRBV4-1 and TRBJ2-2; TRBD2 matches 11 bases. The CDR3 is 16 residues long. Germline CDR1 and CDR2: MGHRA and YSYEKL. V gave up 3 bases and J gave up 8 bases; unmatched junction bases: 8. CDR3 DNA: TGCGCCAGCAGCCATCAGCTAGCGGGAGGACGTGGGGAGCTGTTTTTT. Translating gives CASSHQLAGGRGELFF.

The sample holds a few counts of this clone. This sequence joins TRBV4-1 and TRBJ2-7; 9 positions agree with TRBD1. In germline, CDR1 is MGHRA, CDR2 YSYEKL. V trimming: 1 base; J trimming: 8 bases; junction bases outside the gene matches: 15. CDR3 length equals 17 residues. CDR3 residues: CASSQGRLPGQGSKQYF. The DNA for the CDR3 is TGCGCCAGCAGCCAAGGCCGGCTCCCGGGACAGGGTTCAAAGCAGTACTTC.

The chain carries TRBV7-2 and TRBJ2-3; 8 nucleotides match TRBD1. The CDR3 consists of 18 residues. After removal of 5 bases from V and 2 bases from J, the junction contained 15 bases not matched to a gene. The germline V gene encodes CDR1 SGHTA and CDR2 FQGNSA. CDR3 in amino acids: CASSTRGTGRTLTDTQYF. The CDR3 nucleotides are TGTGCCAGCAGCACCAGAGGGACAGGACGGACCCTCACAGATACGCAGTATTTT. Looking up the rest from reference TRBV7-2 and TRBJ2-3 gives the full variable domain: GAGVSQSPSNKVTEKGKDVELRCDPISGHTALYWYRQSLGQGLEFLIYFQGNSAPDKSGLPSDRFSAERTGGSVSTLTIQRTQQEDSAVYLCASSTRGTGRTLTDTQYFGPGTRLTVL.

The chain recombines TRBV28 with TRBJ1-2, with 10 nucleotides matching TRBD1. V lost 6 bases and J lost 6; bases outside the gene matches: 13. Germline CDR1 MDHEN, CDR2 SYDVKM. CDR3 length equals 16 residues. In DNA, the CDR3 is TGTGCCAGCAGCCTAGGGGGGGGACAGGGGCACCATGGCTACACCTTC. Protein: CASSLGGGQGHHGYTF.

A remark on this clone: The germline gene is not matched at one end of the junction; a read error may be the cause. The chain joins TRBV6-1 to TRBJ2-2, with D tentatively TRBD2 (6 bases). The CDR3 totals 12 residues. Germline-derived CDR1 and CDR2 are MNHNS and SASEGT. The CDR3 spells CASSEGGGVLFF. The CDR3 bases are TGTGCCAGCAGTGAAGGTGGAGGGGTGCTGTTTTTT.

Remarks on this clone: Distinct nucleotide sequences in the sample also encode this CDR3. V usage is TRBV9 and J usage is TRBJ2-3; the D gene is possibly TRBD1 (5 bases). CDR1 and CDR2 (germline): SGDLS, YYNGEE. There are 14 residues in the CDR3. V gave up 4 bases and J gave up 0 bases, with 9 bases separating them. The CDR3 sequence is CASSPRQSTDTQYF. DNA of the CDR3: TGTGCCAGCAGCCCTCGACAGAGCACAGATACGCAGTATTTT.

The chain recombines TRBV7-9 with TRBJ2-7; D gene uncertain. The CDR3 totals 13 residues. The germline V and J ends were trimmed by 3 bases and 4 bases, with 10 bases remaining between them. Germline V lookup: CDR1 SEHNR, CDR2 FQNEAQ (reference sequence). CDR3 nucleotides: TGTGCCAGCAGCTTGAGTGAGGAGTACGAGCAGTACTTC. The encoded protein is CASSLSEEYEQYF.

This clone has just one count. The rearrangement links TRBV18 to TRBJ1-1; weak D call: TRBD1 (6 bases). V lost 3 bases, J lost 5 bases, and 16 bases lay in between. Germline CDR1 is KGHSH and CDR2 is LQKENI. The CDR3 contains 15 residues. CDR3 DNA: TGTGCCAGCTCACCCTCCGCAGGGGTGGAGACTGAAGCTTTCTTT. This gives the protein CASSPSAGVETEAFF.

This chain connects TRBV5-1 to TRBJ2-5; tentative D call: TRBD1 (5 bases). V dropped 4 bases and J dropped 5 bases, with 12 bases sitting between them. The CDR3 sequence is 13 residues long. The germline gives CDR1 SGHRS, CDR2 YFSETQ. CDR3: CASSIAKGETQYF. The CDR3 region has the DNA TGCGCCAGCAGCATAGCCAAGGGGGAGACCCAGTACTTC.

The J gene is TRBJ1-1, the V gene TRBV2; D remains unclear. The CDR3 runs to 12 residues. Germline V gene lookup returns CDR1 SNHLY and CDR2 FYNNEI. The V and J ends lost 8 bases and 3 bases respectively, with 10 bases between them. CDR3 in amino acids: CASGYTDTEAFF. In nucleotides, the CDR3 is TGTGCCAGCGGCTACACCGACACTGAAGCTTTCTTT.